This TCR beta chain was captured by sequencing in a study of T cell responses to AZD1222 COVID-19 vaccine. The study's findings and limits: Clonal diversity was possibly underestimated, and white British individuals and females predominated among donors.

Worth noting for this clone: Its specificity is not known.

Profiled with immunoSEQ multiplex PCR; TCRdb holds only in-frame clones, not every one. Of some 130,000 clones listed, about nine tenths are singletons. The source is an adult in good health. The sample consisted of peripheral blood, taken on day 0 of AZD1222 vaccination.

CDR3 sequence reads: CAISDPTVSNTEAFF. For the CDR3, the DNA is TGTGCCATCAGTGATCCGACAGTATCGAACACTGAAGCTTTCTTT. This chain links TRBV10-3 with TRBJ1-1; a possible D gene is TRBD1 (5 bases). Germline CDR1 ENHRY, CDR2 SYGVKD. The V gene lost 3 bases and the J gene lost 1 base, with 12 bases spanning the gap. This CDR3 has 15 amino acids.